Listed here is a single TCR beta chain. Trimming removed 10 bases from V and 6 bases from J, with 9 bases in between. This CDR3 contains 10 residues. Per germline, CDR1 MNHNY and CDR2 SVGAGI (reference sequence). The data were produced by immunoSEQ multiplex PCR, yet TCRdb's version contains in-frame clones alone and is incomplete. The sample carries about 140,000 clones, around nine tenths recorded once. This specimen comes from a study of blood T cell repertoires in COVID-19. Study details: PBMCs, B-cell-depleted T cells, or T cells were the source of the cDNA or gDNA that made up the material.

Sequenced input: peripheral blood. The chain couples TRBV6-6 to TRBJ1-2, with D possibly TRBD1 on 5 matching bases. The TCR comes from a woman aged 60-75 years with acute or convalescent COVID-19. CDR3 sequence (DNA): TGTGCCACTGCAGGGAATGGCTACACCTTC. Amino acids: CATAGNGYTF.